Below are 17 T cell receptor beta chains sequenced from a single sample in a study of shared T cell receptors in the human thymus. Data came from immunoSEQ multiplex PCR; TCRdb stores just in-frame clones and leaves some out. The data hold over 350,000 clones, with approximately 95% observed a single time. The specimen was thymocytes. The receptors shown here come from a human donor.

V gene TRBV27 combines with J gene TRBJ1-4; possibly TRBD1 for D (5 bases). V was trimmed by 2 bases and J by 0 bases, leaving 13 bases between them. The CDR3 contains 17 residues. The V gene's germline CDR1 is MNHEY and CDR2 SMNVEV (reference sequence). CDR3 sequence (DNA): TGTGCCAGCAGTTTAAAGTCTCAGGGATCAACTAATGAAAAACTGTTTTTT. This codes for CASSLKSQGSTNEKLFF.

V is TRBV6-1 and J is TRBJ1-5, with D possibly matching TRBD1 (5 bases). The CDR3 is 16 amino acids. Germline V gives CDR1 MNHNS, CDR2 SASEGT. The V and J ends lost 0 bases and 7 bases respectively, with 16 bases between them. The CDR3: CASSEAPRQGGQPQHF. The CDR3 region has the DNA TGTGCCAGCAGTGAAGCCCCCAGGCAGGGTGGGCAGCCCCAGCATTTT.

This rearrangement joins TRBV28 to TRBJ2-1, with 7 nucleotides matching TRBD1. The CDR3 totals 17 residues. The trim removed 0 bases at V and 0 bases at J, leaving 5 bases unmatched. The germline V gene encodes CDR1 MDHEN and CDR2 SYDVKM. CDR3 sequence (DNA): TGTGCCAGCAGTTTATGCATCGGGGACAGCTCCTACAATGAGCAGTTCTTC. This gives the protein CASSLCIGDSSYNEQFF.

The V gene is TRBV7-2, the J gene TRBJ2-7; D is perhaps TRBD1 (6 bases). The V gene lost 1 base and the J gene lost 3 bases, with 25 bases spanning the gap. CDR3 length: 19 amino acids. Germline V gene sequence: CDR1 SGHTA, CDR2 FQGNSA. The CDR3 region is CASSLGYLEIRTGCYEQYF. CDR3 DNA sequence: TGTGCCAGCAGCTTAGGATACTTGGAGATAAGAACAGGGTGCTACGAGCAGTACTTC.

CDR3 in amino acids: CASSSTSGRTNTGELFF. Written as DNA, the CDR3 is TGTGCCAGCAGTTCTACTAGCGGGAGAACCAACACCGGGGAGCTGTTTTTT. The chain uses TRBV28 and TRBJ2-2, with 11 bases fitting TRBD2. The CDR3 spans 17 residues. V lost 4 bases to trimming and J lost 2 bases; unmatched junction nucleotides: 6. Germline values: CDR1 MDHEN, CDR2 SYDVKM.

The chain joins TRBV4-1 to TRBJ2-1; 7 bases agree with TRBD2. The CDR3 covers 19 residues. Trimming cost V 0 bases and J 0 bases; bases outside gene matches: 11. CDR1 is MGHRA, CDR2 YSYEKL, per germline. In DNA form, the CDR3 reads TGCGCCAGCAGCCAAGATGGGAGTGGGAGGGCCGGCTCCTACAATGAGCAGTTCTTC. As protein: CASSQDGSGRAGSYNEQFF.

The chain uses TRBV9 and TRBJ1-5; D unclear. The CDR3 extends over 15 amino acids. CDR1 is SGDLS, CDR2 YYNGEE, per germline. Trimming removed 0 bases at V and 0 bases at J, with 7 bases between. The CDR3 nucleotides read TGTGCCAGCAGCGTAGGGGGTCATAGCAATCAGCCCCAGCATTTT. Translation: CASSVGGHSNQPQHF.

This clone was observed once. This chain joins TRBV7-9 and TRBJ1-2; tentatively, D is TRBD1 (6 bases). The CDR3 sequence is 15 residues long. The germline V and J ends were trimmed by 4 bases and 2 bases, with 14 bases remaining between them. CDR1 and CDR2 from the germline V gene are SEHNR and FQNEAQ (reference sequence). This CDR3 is CASSWGRGLNYGYTF. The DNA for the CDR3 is TGTGCCAGCAGCTGGGGGCGGGGCTTAAACTATGGCTACACCTTC.

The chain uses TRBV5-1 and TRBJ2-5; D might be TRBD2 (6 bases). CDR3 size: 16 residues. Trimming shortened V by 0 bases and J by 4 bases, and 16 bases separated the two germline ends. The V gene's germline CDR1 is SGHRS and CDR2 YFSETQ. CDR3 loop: CASSLGGVRGSETQYF. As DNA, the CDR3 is TGCGCCAGCAGCTTGGGCGGGGTACGGGGATCAGAGACCCAGTACTTC.

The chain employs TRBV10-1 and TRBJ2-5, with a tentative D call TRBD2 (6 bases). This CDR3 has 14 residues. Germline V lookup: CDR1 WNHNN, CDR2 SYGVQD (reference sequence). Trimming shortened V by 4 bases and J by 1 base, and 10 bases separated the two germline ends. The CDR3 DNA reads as TGCGCCAGCAGTGCCGGGGGACGCCAAGAGACCCAGTACTTC. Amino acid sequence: CASSAGGRQETQYF.

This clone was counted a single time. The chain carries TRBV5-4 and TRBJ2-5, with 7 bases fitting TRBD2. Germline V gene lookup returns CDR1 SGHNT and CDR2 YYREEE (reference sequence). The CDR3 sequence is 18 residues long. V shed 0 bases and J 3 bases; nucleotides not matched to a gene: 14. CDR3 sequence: CASSLAFARESPKETQYF. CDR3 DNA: TGTGCCAGCAGCTTGGCCTTCGCGCGGGAGAGCCCAAAAGAGACCCAGTACTTC.

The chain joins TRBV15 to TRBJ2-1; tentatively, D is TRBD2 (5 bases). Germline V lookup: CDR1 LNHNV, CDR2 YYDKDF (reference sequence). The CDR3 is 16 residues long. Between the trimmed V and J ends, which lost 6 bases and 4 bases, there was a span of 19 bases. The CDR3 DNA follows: TGTGCCACCAGATATCCGGGGTCATCGGGATACAATGAGCAGTTCTTC. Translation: CATRYPGSSGYNEQFF.

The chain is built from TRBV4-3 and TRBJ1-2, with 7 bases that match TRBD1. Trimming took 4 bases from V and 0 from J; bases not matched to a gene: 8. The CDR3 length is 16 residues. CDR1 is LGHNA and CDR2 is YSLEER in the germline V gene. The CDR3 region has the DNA TGCGCCAGCAGCCCATATTCCGGGACAGCTAACTATGGCTACACCTTC. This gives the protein CASSPYSGTANYGYTF.

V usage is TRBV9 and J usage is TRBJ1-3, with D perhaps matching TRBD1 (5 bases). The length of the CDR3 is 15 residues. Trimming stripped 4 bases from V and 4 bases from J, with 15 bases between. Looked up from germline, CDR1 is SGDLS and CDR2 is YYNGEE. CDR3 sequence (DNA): TGTGCCAGCAGCAGGGGAATACTAACGGGAAACACCATATATTTT. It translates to CASSRGILTGNTIYF. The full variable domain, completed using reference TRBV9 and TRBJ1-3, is DSGVTQTPKHLITATGQRVTLRCSPRSGDLSVYWYQQSLDQGLQFLIQYYNGEERAKGNILERFSAQQFPDLHSELNLSSLELGDSALYFCASSRGILTGNTIYFGEGSWLTVV.

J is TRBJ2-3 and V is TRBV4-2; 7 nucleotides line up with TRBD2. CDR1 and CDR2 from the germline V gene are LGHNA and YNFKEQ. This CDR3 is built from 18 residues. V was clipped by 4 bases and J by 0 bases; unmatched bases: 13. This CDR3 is CASSLLGLGGGSTDTQYF. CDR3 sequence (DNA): TGTGCCAGCAGCCTGCTAGGCCTTGGGGGGGGAAGCACAGATACGCAGTATTTT.

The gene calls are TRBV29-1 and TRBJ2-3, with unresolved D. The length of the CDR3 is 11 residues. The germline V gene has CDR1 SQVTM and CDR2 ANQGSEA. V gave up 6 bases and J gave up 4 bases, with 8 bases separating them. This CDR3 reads CSVTVADTQYF. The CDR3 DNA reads TGCAGCGTAACCGTGGCAGATACGCAGTATTTT.

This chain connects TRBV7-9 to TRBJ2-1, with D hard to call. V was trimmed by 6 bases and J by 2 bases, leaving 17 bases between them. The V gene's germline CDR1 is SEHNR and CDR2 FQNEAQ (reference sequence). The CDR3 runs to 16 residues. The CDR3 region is CASRQIRSGAYNEQFF. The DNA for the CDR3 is TGTGCCAGCAGACAGATTAGGAGTGGTGCCTACAATGAGCAGTTCTTC. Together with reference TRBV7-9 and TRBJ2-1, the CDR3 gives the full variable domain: DTGVSQNPRHKITKRGQNVTFRCDPISEHNRLYWYRQTLGQGPEFLTYFQNEAQLEKSRLLSDRFSAERPKGSFSTLEIQRTEQGDSAMYLCASRQIRSGAYNEQFFGPGTRLTVL.